The present T cell receptor (beta chain) was sequenced within a study of blood T cell repertoires in COVID-19. Here immunoSEQ multiplex PCR was the method, and the copy in TCRdb shows in-frame clones only, minus some. Of around 460,000 clones listed, around nine tenths are singletons. Sequenced: peripheral blood. The clonotype was recovered from a man younger than 35 with COVID-19, enrolled during active disease.

CDR3 nucleotides: TGTGCCAGCAGTGACAGGGGGCGCGGCTACACCTTC. Translation: CASSDRGRGYTF. J is TRBJ1-2 and V is TRBV2; TRBD1 matches at 8 bases. V trimming: 3 bases; J trimming: 8 bases; junction bases outside the gene matches: 2. This CDR3 comprises 12 residues. Germline values: CDR1 SNHLY, CDR2 FYNNEI.